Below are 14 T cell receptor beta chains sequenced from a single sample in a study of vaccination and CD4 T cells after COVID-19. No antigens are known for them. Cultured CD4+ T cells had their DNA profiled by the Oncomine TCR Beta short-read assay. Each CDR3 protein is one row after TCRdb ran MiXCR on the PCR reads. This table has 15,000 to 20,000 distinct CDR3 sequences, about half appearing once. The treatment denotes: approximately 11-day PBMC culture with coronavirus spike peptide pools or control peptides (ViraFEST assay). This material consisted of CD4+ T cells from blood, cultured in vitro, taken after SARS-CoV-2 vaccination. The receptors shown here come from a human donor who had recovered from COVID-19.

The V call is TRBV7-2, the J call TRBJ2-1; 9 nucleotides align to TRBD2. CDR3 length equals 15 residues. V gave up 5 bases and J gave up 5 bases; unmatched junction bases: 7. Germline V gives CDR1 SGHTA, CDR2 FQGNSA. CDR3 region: CASSAGLAKNNEQFF. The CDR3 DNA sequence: TGTGCCAGCAGCGCGGGACTAGCTAAAAACAATGAGCAGTTCTTC.

CDR3 DNA sequence: TGCAGTGCTAGTTTGAGGCAGGGTTACACAGATACGCAGTATTTT. It specifies CSASLRQGYTDTQYF. The J gene is TRBJ2-3, the V gene TRBV20-1, with a tentative D call TRBD1 (5 bases). V lost 3 bases and J lost 2, with 15 bases in between. Per germline, CDR1 DFQATT and CDR2 SNEGSKA (reference sequence). This CDR3 region has 15 residues.

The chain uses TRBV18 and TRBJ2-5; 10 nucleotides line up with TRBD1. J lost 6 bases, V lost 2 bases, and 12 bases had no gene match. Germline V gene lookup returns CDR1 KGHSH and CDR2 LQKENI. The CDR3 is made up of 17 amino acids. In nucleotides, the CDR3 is TGTGCCAGCTCACCAGGAGTGAGGACAGGGGGTATGCAGACCCAGTACTTC. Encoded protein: CASSPGVRTGGMQTQYF. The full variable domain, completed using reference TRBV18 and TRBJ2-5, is NAGVMQNPRHLVRRRGQEARLRCSPMKGHSHVYWYRQLPEEGLKFMVYLQKENIIDESGMPKERFSAEFPKEGPSILRIQQVVRGDSAAYFCASSPGVRTGGMQTQYFGPGTRLLVL.

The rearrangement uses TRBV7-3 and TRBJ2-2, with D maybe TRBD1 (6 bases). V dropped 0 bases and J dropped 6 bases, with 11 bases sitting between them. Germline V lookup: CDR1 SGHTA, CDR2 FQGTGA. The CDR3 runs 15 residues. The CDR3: CASSLTIQGAGELFF. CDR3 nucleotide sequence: TGTGCCAGCAGCTTAACGATACAGGGTGCCGGGGAGCTGTTTTTT.

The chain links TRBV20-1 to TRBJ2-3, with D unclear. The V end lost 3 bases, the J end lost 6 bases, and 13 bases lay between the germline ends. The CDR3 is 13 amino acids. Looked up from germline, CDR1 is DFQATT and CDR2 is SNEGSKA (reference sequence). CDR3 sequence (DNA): TGCAGTGCTAGTCCGGAGAAACCCGATACGCAGTATTTT. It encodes CSASPEKPDTQYF.

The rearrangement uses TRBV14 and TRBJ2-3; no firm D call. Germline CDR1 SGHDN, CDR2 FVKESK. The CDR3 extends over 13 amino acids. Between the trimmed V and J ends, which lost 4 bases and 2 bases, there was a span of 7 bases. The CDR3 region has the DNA TGTGCCAGCAGCCCTCGGACCACAGATACGCAGTATTTT. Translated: CASSPRTTDTQYF.

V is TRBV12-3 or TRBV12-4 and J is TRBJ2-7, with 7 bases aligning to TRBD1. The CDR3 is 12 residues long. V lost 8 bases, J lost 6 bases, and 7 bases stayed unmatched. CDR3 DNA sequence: TGTGCCAGCGGCGTTACAGGGGCCGAGCAGTACTTC. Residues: CASGVTGAEQYF.

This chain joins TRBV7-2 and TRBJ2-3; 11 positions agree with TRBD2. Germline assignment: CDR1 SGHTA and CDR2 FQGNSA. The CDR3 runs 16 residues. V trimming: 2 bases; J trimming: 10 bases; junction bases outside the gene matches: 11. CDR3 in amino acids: CASSLSRLAGGRAQYF. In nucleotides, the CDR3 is TGTGCCAGCAGCTTAAGTCGCCTAGCGGGAGGCCGGGCGCAGTATTTT. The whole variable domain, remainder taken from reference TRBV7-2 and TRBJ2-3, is GAGVSQSPSNKVTEKGKDVELRCDPISGHTALYWYRQSLGQGLEFLIYFQGNSAPDKSGLPSDRFSAERTGGSVSTLTIQRTQQEDSAVYLCASSLSRLAGGRAQYFGPGTRLTVL.

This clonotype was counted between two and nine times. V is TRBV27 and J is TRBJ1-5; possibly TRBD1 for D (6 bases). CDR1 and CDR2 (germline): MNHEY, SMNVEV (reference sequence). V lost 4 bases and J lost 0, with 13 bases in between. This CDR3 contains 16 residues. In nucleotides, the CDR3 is TGTGCCAGCAGTTCATCGGGGGCATATAGCAATCAGCCCCAGCATTTT. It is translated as CASSSSGAYSNQPQHF.

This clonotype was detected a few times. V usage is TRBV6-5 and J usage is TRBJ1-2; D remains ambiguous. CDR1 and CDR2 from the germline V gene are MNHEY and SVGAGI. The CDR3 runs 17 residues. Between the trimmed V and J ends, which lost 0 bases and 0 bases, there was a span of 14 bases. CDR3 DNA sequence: TGTGCCAGCAGTTACTCGGCCAGGTTGGCGGCTAACTATGGCTACACCTTC. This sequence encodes CASSYSARLAANYGYTF.

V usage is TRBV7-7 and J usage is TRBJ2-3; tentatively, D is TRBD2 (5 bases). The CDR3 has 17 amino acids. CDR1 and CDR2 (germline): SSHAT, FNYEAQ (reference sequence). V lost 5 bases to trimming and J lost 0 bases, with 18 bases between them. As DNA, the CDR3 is TGTGCCAGCAGCCCCGGGGTATCAGGACGGAGCACAGATACGCAGTATTTT. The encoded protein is CASSPGVSGRSTDTQYF.

The CDR3 DNA follows: TGCGCCAGCAGCCAAGAATACCTGAACACTGAAGCTTTCTTT. Residues: CASSQEYLNTEAFF. The V gene is TRBV4-3, the J gene TRBJ1-1; no clear D. V lost 0 bases to trimming and J lost 0 bases, with 5 bases between them. Germline-derived CDR1 and CDR2 are LGHNA and YSLEER. CDR3 length: 14 residues.

CDR3 coding DNA: TGTGCCAGCAGCCAAGACTCCTCCGGTAAGCAGTTCTTC. It translates to CASSQDSSGKQFF. V usage is TRBV7-3 and J usage is TRBJ2-1; D is uncertain. V lost 5 bases and J lost 11, with 16 bases in between. The CDR3 extends over 13 amino acids. The germline V gene encodes CDR1 SGHTA and CDR2 FQGTGA.

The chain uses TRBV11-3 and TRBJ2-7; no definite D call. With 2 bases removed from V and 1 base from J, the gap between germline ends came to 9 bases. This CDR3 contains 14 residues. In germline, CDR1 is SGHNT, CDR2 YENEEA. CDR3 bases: TGTGCCAGCAGCTTATTTAAACAGTCCTACGAGCAGTACTTC. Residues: CASSLFKQSYEQYF.